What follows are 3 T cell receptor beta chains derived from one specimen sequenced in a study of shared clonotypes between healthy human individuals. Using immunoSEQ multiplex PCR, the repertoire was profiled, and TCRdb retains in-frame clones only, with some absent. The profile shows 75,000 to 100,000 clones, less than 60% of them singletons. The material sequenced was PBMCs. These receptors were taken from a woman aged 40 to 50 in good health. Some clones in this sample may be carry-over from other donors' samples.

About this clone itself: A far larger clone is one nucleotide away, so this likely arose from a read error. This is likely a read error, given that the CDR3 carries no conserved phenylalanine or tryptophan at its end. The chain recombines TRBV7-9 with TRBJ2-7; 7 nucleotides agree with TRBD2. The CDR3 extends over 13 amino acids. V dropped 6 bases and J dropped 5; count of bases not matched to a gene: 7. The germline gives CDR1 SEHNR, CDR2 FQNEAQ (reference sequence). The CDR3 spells CASRGGSMNEQYC. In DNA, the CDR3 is TGTGCCAGCAGGGGCGGGAGTATGAACGAGCAGTACTGC.

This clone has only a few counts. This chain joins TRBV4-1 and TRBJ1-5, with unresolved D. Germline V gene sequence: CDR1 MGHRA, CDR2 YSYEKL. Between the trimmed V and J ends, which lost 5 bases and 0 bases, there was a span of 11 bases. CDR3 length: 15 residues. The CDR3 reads CASSLDRYSNQPQHF. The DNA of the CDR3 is TGCGCCAGCAGCTTGGACCGCTATAGCAATCAGCCCCAGCATTTT.

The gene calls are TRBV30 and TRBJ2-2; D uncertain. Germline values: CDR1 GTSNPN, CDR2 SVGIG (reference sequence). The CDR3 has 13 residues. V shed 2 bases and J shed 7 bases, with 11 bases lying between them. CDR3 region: CAWSTTRGGELFF. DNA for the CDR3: TGTGCCTGGAGTACGACCCGAGGCGGGGAGCTGTTTTTT.